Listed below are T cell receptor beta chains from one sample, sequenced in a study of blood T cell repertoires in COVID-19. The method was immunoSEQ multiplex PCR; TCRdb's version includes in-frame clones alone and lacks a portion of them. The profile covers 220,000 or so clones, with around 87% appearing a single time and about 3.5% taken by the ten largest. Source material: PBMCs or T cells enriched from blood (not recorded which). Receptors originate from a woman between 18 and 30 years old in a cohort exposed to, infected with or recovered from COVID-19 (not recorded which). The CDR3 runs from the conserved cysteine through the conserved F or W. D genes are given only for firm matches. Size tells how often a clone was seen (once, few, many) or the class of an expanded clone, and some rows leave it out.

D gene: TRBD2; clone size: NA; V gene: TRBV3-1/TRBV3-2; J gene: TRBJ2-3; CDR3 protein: CASSPSGSTDTQYF; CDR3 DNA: TGTGCCAGCAGCCCTAGCGGTAGCACAGATACGCAGTATTTT
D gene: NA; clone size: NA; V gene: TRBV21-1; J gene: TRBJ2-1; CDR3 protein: CASSKAARGSHEQFF; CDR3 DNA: TGTGCCAGCAGCAAAGCCGCGCGGGGGAGCCATGAGCAGTTCTTC
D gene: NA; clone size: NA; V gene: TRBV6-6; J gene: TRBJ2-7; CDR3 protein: CASSSNSDNRAYEQYF; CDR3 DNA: TGTGCCAGCAGCTCCAACTCGGACAATCGGGCCTACGAGCAGTACTTC
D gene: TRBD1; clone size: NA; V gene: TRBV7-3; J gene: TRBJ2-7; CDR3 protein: CASSSGQGYYEQYF; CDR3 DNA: TGTGCCAGCAGCTCAGGACAGGGGTACTACGAGCAGTACTTC
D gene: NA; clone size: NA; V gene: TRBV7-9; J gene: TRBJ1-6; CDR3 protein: CATRADVSSPLHF; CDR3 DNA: TGTGCCACGCGCGCCGATGTGAGTTCACCCCTCCACTTT
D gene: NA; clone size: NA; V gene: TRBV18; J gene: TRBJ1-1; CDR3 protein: CASSPSYGNTEAFF; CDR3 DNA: TGTGCCAGCTCACCTAGCTATGGGAACACTGAAGCTTTCTTT
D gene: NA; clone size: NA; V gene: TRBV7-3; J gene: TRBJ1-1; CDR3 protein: CASSPPTRNTEAFF; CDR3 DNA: TGTGCCAGCAGCCCCCCGACACGGAACACTGAAGCTTTCTTT
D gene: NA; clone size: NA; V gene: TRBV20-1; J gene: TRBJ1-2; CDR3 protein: CSATHRGYTF; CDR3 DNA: TGCAGTGCCACCCACAGAGGCTACACCTTC
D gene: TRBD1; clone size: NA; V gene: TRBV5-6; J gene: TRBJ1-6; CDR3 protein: CASSRGQGTSPLHF; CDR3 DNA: TGTGCCAGCAGCCGGGGACAGGGTACTTCACCCCTCCACTTT
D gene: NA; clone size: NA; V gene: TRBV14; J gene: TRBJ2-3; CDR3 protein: CASSQESALAIPGTDTQYF; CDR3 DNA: TGTGCCAGCAGCCAAGAAAGCGCCCTAGCTATACCCGGCACAGATACGCAGTATTTT
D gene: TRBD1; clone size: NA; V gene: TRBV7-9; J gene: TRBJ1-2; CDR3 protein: CASSFEDRPLYGYTF; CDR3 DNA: TGTGCCAGCAGCTTTGAGGACAGGCCTCTCTATGGCTACACCTTC
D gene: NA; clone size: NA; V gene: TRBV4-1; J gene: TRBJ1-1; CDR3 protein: CASSPLPGPGAEAFF; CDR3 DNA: TGCGCCAGCAGCCCACTCCCGGGTCCTGGAGCTGAAGCTTTCTTT
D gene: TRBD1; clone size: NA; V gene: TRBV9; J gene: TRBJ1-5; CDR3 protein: CASSLGQGNQPQHF; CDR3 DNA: TGTGCCAGCAGCCTGGGACAGGGAAATCAGCCCCAGCATTTT
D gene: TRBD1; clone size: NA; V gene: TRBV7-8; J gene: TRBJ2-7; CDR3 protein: CASSWSGTGSGEQYF; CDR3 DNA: TGTGCCAGCAGCTGGTCGGGGACAGGGTCAGGGGAGCAGTACTTC
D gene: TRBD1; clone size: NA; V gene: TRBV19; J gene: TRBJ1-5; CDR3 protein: CASDRGNQPQHF; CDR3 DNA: TGTGCCAGCGACAGGGGAAATCAGCCCCAGCATTTT
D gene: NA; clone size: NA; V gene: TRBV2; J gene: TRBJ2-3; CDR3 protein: CASRAGSTDTQYF; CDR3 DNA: TGTGCCAGCAGGGCGGGGTCCACAGATACGCAGTATTTT
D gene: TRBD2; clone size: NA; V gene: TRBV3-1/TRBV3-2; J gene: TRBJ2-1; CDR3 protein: CASSHGLAGGYNEQFF; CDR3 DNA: TGTGCCAGCAGCCACGGTCTAGCGGGGGGTTACAATGAGCAGTTCTTC
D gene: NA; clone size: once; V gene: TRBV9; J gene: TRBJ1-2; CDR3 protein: CASSEQSHGYTF; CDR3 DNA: TGTGCCAGCAGCGAACAGTCTCACGGCTACACCTTC
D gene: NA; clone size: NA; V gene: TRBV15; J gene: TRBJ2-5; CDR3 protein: CATSRLTKGEETQYF; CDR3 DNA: TGTGCCACCAGCAGATTAACCAAAGGGGAAGAGACCCAGTACTTC
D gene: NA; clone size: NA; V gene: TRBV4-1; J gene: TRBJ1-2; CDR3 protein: CASSRSGYYGYTF; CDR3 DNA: TGCGCCAGCAGCCGCAGCGGCTACTATGGCTACACCTTC
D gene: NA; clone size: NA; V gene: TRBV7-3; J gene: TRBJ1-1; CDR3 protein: CASSLGGPTEAFF; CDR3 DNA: TGTGCCAGCAGCCTGGGAGGGCCCACTGAAGCTTTCTTT
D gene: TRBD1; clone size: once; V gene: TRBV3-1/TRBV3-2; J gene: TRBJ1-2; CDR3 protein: CASSPRDREEYGYTF; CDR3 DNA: TGTGCCAGCAGCCCCCGGGACAGGGAAGAATATGGCTACACCTTC
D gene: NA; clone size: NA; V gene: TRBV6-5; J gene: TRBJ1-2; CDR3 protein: CASSRGANYGYTF; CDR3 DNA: TGTGCCAGCAGCAGGGGTGCTAACTATGGCTACACCTTC
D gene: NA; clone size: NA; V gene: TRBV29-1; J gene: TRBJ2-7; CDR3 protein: CSVGGREQYF; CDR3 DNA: TGCAGCGTTGGGGGGCGTGAGCAGTACTTC
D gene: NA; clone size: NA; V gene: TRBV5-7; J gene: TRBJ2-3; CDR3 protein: CASNPTPGTQGVDTQYF; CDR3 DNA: TGTGCCAGCAACCCTACCCCGGGGACACAGGGAGTAGATACGCAGTATTTT
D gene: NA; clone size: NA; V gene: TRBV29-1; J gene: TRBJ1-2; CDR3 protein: CSAHQGNYGYTF; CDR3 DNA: TGCAGCGCTCATCAGGGGAACTATGGCTACACCTTC
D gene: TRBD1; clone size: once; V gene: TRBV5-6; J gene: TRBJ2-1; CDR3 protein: CASSLGQGSGRYYNEQFF; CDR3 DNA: TGTGCCAGCAGCTTGGGACAGGGGTCGGGACGATACTACAATGAGCAGTTCTTC
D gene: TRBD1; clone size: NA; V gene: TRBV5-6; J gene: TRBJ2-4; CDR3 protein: CASSPGTGGIINIQYF; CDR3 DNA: TGTGCCAGCAGCCCCGGGACAGGGGGCATCATAAACATTCAGTACTTC
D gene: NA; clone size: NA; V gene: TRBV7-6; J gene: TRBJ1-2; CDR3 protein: CASSLGVDGGYGYTF; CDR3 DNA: TGTGCCAGCAGCTTAGGGGTGGACGGAGGATATGGCTACACCTTC
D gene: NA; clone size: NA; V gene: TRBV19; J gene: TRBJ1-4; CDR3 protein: CASSRGGVGEKLFF; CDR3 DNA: TGTGCCAGTAGCCGGGGGGGAGTTGGGGAAAAACTGTTTTTT
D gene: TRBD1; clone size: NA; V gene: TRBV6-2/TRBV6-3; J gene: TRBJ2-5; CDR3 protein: CASSPPPGTGAPETQYF; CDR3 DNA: TGTGCCAGCAGCCCGCCCCCGGGGACAGGCGCCCCGGAGACCCAGTACTTC
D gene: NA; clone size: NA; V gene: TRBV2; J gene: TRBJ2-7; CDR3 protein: CASNERLDEQYF; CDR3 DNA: TGTGCCAGCAATGAGCGCTTGGACGAGCAGTACTTC
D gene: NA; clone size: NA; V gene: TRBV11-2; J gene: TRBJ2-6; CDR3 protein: CASSLYPSGANVLTF; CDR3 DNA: TGTGCCAGCAGCTTGTATCCTTCTGGGGCCAACGTCCTGACTTTC
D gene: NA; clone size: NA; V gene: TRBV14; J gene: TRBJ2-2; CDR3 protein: CASSQSPWELFF; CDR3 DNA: TGTGCCAGCAGCCAGTCCCCGTGGGAGCTGTTTTTT
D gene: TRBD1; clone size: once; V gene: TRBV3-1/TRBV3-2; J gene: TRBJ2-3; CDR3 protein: CASSPYRGETDTQYF; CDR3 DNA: TGTGCCAGCAGCCCCTACAGGGGAGAAACAGATACGCAGTATTTT
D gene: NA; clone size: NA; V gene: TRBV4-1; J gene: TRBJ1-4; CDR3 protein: CASSETLEKLFF; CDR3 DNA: TGCGCCAGCAGCGAAACATTAGAAAAACTGTTTTTT
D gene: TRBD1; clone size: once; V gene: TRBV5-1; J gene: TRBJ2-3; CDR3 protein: CASSRGQITDTQYF; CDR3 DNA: TGCGCCAGCAGCAGGGGACAGATCACAGATACGCAGTATTTT